The rows below give T cell receptor beta chains drawn from one sample of a study of lymphopenia after photon versus proton radiotherapy. The data were produced by immunoSEQ multiplex PCR, yet TCRdb's version contains in-frame clones alone and is incomplete. Of about 70,000 clones in the sample, 85% to 95% were seen once. The sequenced sample was peripheral blood, obtained from a patient treated with photon-based radiotherapy. Source of these receptors: a middle-aged woman with cholangiocarcinoma. Each CDR3 is given with its conserved first and last residue. Each record gives: CDR3 length, D gene, V gene, J gene, CDR3 protein, CDR3 DNA. D genes are given only for firm matches.

len: 11; d_gene: .; v_gene: TRBV28; j_gene: TRBJ1-2; CDR3aa: CASSSGRGYTF; CDR3nt: TGTGCCAGCAGTTCAGGGAGGGGCTACACCTTC
len: 17; d_gene: .; v_gene: TRBV28; j_gene: TRBJ2-2; CDR3aa: CASSPEDSLGSERELFF; CDR3nt: TGTGCCAGCAGCCCGGAAGATTCACTCGGCAGTGAGAGGGAGCTGTTTTTT
len: 14; d_gene: .; v_gene: TRBV30; j_gene: TRBJ1-1; CDR3aa: CALNFWSMNTEAFF; CDR3nt: TGTGCCTTAAACTTTTGGAGTATGAACACTGAAGCTTTCTTT
len: 14; d_gene: .; v_gene: TRBV19; j_gene: TRBJ2-7; CDR3aa: CASSIIWTADEQYF; CDR3nt: TGTGCCAGTAGTATAATTTGGACCGCCGACGAGCAGTACTTC
len: 15; d_gene: TRBD2; v_gene: TRBV9; j_gene: TRBJ2-3; CDR3aa: CASSVGSGGTDTQYF; CDR3nt: TGTGCCAGCAGCGTAGGTAGCGGGGGCACAGATACGCAGTATTTT
len: 14; d_gene: .; v_gene: TRBV19; j_gene: TRBJ1-6; CDR3aa: CASRTRDLNSPLHF; CDR3nt: TGTGCCAGCCGAACCCGGGACTTAAATTCACCCCTCCACTTT
len: 11; d_gene: .; v_gene: TRBV20-1; j_gene: TRBJ2-7; CDR3aa: CSARNLYEQYF; CDR3nt: TGCAGTGCTAGAAACCTTTACGAGCAGTACTTC
len: 15; d_gene: .; v_gene: TRBV29-1; j_gene: TRBJ2-3; CDR3aa: CSVENRVTSTDTQYF; CDR3nt: TGCAGCGTTGAAAACCGGGTTACTAGCACAGATACGCAGTATTTT
len: 12; d_gene: .; v_gene: TRBV4-1; j_gene: TRBJ2-7; CDR3aa: CASSQEGTEQYF; CDR3nt: TGCGCCAGCAGCCAAGAGGGGACAGAGCAGTACTTC
len: 15; d_gene: .; v_gene: TRBV5-6; j_gene: TRBJ2-1; CDR3aa: CASSLLLRRDNEQFF; CDR3nt: TGTGCCAGCAGCTTGTTGTTAAGGAGAGACAATGAGCAGTTCTTC
len: 15; d_gene: TRBD2; v_gene: TRBV7-8; j_gene: TRBJ2-3; CDR3aa: CASSSRAGSTDTQYF; CDR3nt: TGTGCCAGCAGCTCAAGAGCGGGGAGCACAGATACGCAGTATTTT
len: 16; d_gene: .; v_gene: TRBV15; j_gene: TRBJ2-7; CDR3aa: CATSRGAEYISYEQYF; CDR3nt: TGTGCCACCAGCAGAGGAGCGGAGTATATCTCATACGAGCAGTACTTC
len: 12; d_gene: .; v_gene: TRBV7-2; j_gene: TRBJ2-7; CDR3aa: CASSRSSYEQYF; CDR3nt: TGTGCCAGCAGCCGAAGCTCCTACGAGCAGTACTTC